One sample yielded the 10 T cell receptor beta chains listed below, sequenced in a study of Ad26.COV2.S vaccination and SARS-CoV-2 variants. Assay used: immunoSEQ multiplex PCR; TCRdb lists only in-frame clones, some missing. Altogether 75,000 to 100,000 clones are present, roughly 84% being singletons, with the ten largest covering approximately 15%. The input for sequencing was peripheral blood, taken after recovery from COVID-19. The receptors here all came from a human donor who had recovered from COVID-19.

The CDR3 DNA sequence: TGTGCCAGCAGTTTAGGGATTAATGAGCAGTTCTTC. As protein: CASSLGINEQFF. The chain joins TRBV28 to TRBJ2-1; D gene uncertain. The CDR3 runs to 12 residues. Germline values: CDR1 MDHEN, CDR2 SYDVKM. Trimming took 2 bases from V and 7 from J, leaving 6 bases between them. The entire variable domain, with the rest obtained from reference TRBV28 and TRBJ2-1, is as follows: DVKVTQSSRYLVKRTGEKVFLECVQDMDHENMFWYRQDPGLGLRLIYFSYDVKMKEKGDIPEGYSVSREKKERFSLILESASTNQTSMYLCASSLGINEQFFGPGTRLTVL.

The CDR3 nucleotides read TGTGCCAGTAGTGGGCGACTAGGGTCGAATGAGCAGTTCTTC. As protein: CASSGRLGSNEQFF. The chain uses TRBV19 and TRBJ2-1; maybe TRBD2 (6 bases). This CDR3 comprises 14 residues. The ends were cut back, 5 bases at V and 7 bases at J, with 15 bases in the middle. The germline gives CDR1 LNHDA, CDR2 SQIVND (reference sequence). The full variable domain, rest sourced from reference TRBV19 and TRBJ2-1, is DGGITQSPKYLFRKEGQNVTLSCEQNLNHDAMYWYRQDPGQGLRLIYYSQIVNDFQKGDIAEGYSVSREKKESFPLTVTSAQKNPTAFYLCASSGRLGSNEQFFGPGTRLTVL.

There are a few counts of this clone. The V gene is TRBV5-6, the J gene TRBJ1-5; D remains ambiguous. The CDR3 is 14 amino acids. The V end lost 0 bases, the J end lost 4 bases, and 8 bases lay between the germline ends. From germline, CDR1 is SGHDT and CDR2 YYEEEE. CDR3 region: CASSLGPINQPQHF. CDR3 in DNA: TGTGCCAGCAGCTTGGGACCGATTAATCAGCCCCAGCATTTT.

The V call is TRBV29-1, the J call TRBJ2-5; maybe TRBD1 (6 bases). Trimming removed 2 bases from V and 4 bases from J, with 11 bases in between. The CDR3 has 13 residues. CDR1 and CDR2 (germline): SQVTM, ANQGSEA. The CDR3 spells CSVELGAGETQYF. The CDR3 DNA follows: TGCAGCGTTGAATTGGGGGCAGGAGAGACCCAGTACTTC.

The chain uses TRBV7-9 and TRBJ1-1; 7 bases align to TRBD1. Germline loops: CDR1 SEHNR, CDR2 FQNEAQ (reference sequence). V trimming: 3 bases; J trimming: 0 bases; junction bases outside the gene matches: 4. The CDR3 runs to 15 residues. The CDR3 reads CASSLAQGMNTEAFF. In nucleotides, the CDR3 is TGTGCCAGCAGCTTGGCACAGGGGATGAACACTGAAGCTTTCTTT.

V and J are TRBV5-1 and TRBJ2-5; 8 positions match TRBD1. Germline V CDR1 and CDR2: SGHRS, YFSETQ. CDR3 length: 14 amino acids. Trimming removed 1 base from V and 2 bases from J; junction bases left unmatched: 1. The CDR3 here is CASSLWTGQETQYF. In DNA, the CDR3 is TGCGCCAGCAGCTTGTGGACAGGGCAAGAGACCCAGTACTTC. Full variable domain (outside the CDR3, taken from reference TRBV5-1 and TRBJ2-5): KAGVTQTPRYLIKTRGQQVTLSCSPISGHRSVSWYQQTPGQGLQFLFEYFSETQRNKGNFPGRFSGRQFSNSRSEMNVSTLELGDSALYLCASSLWTGQETQYFGPGTRLLVL.

The genes are TRBV7-9 and TRBJ2-7; TRBD2 aligns across 7 bases. This CDR3 has 14 amino acids. Looked up from germline, CDR1 is SEHNR and CDR2 is FQNEAQ (reference sequence). Germline trimming cut 1 base from V and 3 bases from J; bases unmatched to any gene: 3. As DNA, the CDR3 is TGTGCCAGCAGCTTAGTTGGGGGGGACTACGAGCAGTACTTC. It yields the protein CASSLVGGDYEQYF.

J is TRBJ2-5 and V is TRBV11-2, with 8 bases lining up with TRBD1. Trimming at V came to 3 bases and at J to 6 bases, leaving 9 bases not matched to a gene. From germline, CDR1 is SGHAT and CDR2 FQNNGV. There are 15 residues in the CDR3. CDR3 sequence (DNA): TGTGCCAGCAGCTTGGAGGGGCAGGGGGCCAAGACCCAGTACTTC. This gives the protein CASSLEGQGAKTQYF.

The chain has TRBV19 and TRBJ1-3, with D possibly TRBD1 on 5 matching bases. The CDR3 covers 16 residues. Germline V gene sequence: CDR1 LNHDA, CDR2 SQIVND (reference sequence). The V end was cut by 3 bases, the J end by 0 bases, with 12 bases between. CDR3 residues: CASSIVDSASGNTIYF. The CDR3 DNA sequence: TGTGCCAGTAGTATCGTAGACAGCGCCTCTGGAAACACCATATATTTT. Full variable domain (remainder filled in from reference TRBV19 and TRBJ1-3): DGGITQSPKYLFRKEGQNVTLSCEQNLNHDAMYWYRQDPGQGLRLIYYSQIVNDFQKGDIAEGYSVSREKKESFPLTVTSAQKNPTAFYLCASSIVDSASGNTIYFGEGSWLTVV.

This chain joins TRBV12-3 or TRBV12-4 and TRBJ1-3; no clear D. The CDR3 loop spans 12 amino acids. V dropped 1 base and J dropped 7 bases, with 5 bases sitting between them. CDR3 sequence: CASSLVFNTIYF. CDR3 bases: TGTGCCAGCAGTTTAGTTTTTAACACCATATATTTT.